This is a list of T cell receptor beta chains from one sample in a study of blood T cell repertoires in COVID-19. Assay used: immunoSEQ multiplex PCR; TCRdb lists only in-frame clones, some missing. The sample lists 70,000 to 95,000 clones; around 88% were seen once. Sequencing was done on a sample of peripheral blood. These receptor sequences come from a woman older than 75 with acute or convalescent COVID-19. Each CDR3 is given with its conserved first and last residue. A D gene is named only where the DNA matches it firmly. Size is omitted from some rows. Given values are once, few, many or a class for expanded clones.

TRBJ2-7,NA,TRBV4-2,NA,CASSQEQVTYEQYF,TGTGCCAGCAGCCAAGAGCAGGTTACCTACGAGCAGTACTTC
TRBJ2-7,NA,TRBV2,NA,CASRSSTGRHEQYF,TGTGCCAGCAGGTCTTCGACAGGGAGGCACGAGCAGTACTTC
TRBJ2-7,TRBD2,TRBV4-2,NA,CASSQEVASGRDEQYF,TGTGCCAGCAGCCAAGAGGTGGCTAGCGGGAGGGACGAGCAGTACTTC
TRBJ2-2,TRBD2,TRBV7-2,once,CASSLVGSSGRYTGELFF,TGTGCCAGCAGCTTAGTTGGGTCTAGCGGGAGGTACACCGGGGAGCTGTTTTTT
TRBJ1-1,NA,TRBV6-6,NA,CASSYGGGVTEAFF,TGTGCCAGCAGTTACGGAGGAGGCGTCACTGAAGCTTTCTTT
TRBJ1-2,TRBD1,TRBV7-2,once,CASSPDRVTSSFHTF,TGTGCCAGCAGCCCCGACAGGGTAACCTCAAGTTTTCACACCTTC
TRBJ2-3,TRBD1,TRBV19,NA,CASSAYQGALADTQYF,TGTGCCAGTAGTGCTTACCAGGGGGCCCTAGCGGATACGCAGTATTTT
TRBJ1-2,TRBD1,TRBV5-4,NA,CASSPWTGGYGYTF,TGTGCCAGCAGCCCCTGGACAGGGGGCTATGGCTACACCTTC
TRBJ1-2,NA,TRBV19,NA,CASSMGYRETGYTF,TGTGCCAGTAGTATGGGCTACAGGGAGACTGGCTACACCTTC
TRBJ1-2,TRBD1,TRBV7-9,NA,CASSLETGKYGYTF,TGTGCCAGCAGCTTGGAGACAGGGAAGTATGGCTACACCTTC
TRBJ2-1,NA,TRBV23-1,NA,CASSQSIRPDYNEQFF,TGCGCCAGCAGTCAATCGATCAGGCCAGACTACAATGAGCAGTTCTTC
TRBJ1-5,TRBD1,TRBV5-1,NA,CASSNDRDQPQHF,TGCGCCAGCAGCAATGACAGGGATCAGCCCCAGCATTTT
TRBJ2-2,TRBD2,TRBV5-1,NA,CASSSQRGGTGELFF,TGCGCCAGCAGCTCCCAGCGGGGGGGCACCGGGGAGCTGTTTTTT
TRBJ2-1,TRBD2,TRBV7-9,NA,CASSLSGGNEQFF,TGTGCCAGCAGCTTGTCGGGGGGCAATGAGCAGTTCTTC
TRBJ1-2,TRBD1,TRBV4-2,NA,CASSRSQGEKWNYGYTF,TGTGCCAGCAGCCGGAGTCAGGGGGAGAAGTGGAACTATGGCTACACCTTC
TRBJ1-1,NA,TRBV6-2/TRBV6-3,NA,CASSYRDSGGKAFF,TGTGCCAGCAGTTATCGGGACTCGGGGGGCAAAGCTTTCTTT
TRBJ2-5,TRBD2,TRBV15,NA,CATSRASGRRETQYF,TGTGCCACCAGCAGAGCTAGCGGGAGGAGGGAGACCCAGTACTTC
TRBJ2-3,TRBD1,TRBV5-1,NA,CASSFGTGAGDTQYF,TGCGCCAGCAGCTTCGGGACAGGGGCGGGAGATACGCAGTATTTT
TRBJ2-1,TRBD2,TRBV15,NA,CATSREVAGGDEQFF,TGTGCCACCAGCAGAGAAGTGGCGGGAGGGGATGAGCAGTTCTTC
TRBJ1-3,NA,TRBV20-1,NA,CSASEDKTGNTIYF,TGCAGTGCTAGTGAGGACAAGACTGGAAACACCATATATTTT
TRBJ2-1,NA,TRBV11-2,NA,CASSLDSGASVPQFF,TGTGCCAGCAGCTTAGACTCCGGGGCTAGCGTGCCGCAGTTCTTC
TRBJ2-3,NA,TRBV6-2/TRBV6-3,NA,CASSYLIGGASTDTQYF,TGTGCCAGCAGTTACTTAATTGGTGGGGCCAGCACAGATACGCAGTATTTT
TRBJ1-3,NA,TRBV7-2,NA,CASSLARGGGGNTIYF,TGTGCCAGCAGCTTAGCGAGGGGGGGCGGTGGAAACACCATATATTTT
TRBJ2-3,NA,TRBV27,NA,CASTRRGASTDTQYF,TGTGCCAGCACCCGTCGGGGGGCTAGCACAGATACGCAGTATTTT
TRBJ1-1,TRBD1,TRBV7-2,NA,CASSSPDRGREAFF,TGTGCCAGCAGCTCCCCGGACAGGGGGCGGGAAGCTTTCTTT
TRBJ1-5,NA,TRBV19,NA,CASSTGQSNSNQPQHF,TGTGCCAGTAGTACCGGACAGAGTAATAGCAATCAGCCCCAGCATTTT
TRBJ2-7,NA,TRBV12-3/TRBV12-4,NA,CASSLATRDEQYF,TGTGCCAGCAGTCTCGCGACTAGGGACGAGCAGTACTTC
TRBJ1-2,TRBD1,TRBV19,NA,CASIPGQGRYGYTF,TGTGCCAGTATTCCGGGACAGGGGAGGTATGGCTACACCTTC
TRBJ2-1,TRBD2,TRBV18,NA,CASSGQRGAKTYNEQFF,TGTGCCAGCTCTGGCCAGCGGGGGGCGAAAACCTACAATGAGCAGTTCTTC
TRBJ2-7,NA,TRBV29-1,NA,CSVLGAYEQYF,TGCAGCGTCTTAGGGGCCTACGAGCAGTACTTC
TRBJ1-1,NA,TRBV2,few,CASSDAFQNTEAFF,TGTGCCAGCAGTGATGCGTTTCAGAACACTGAAGCTTTCTTT
TRBJ1-4,NA,TRBV5-1,NA,CASSWNSQNEKLFF,TGCGCCAGCAGCTGGAACAGTCAAAATGAAAAACTGTTTTTT
TRBJ1-4,TRBD1,TRBV27,NA,CASSGQGANEKLFF,TGTGCCAGCAGTGGACAGGGGGCTAATGAAAAACTGTTTTTT
TRBJ2-5,TRBD1,TRBV5-4,once,CASSTSPGQVSETQYF,TGTGCCAGCAGCACCAGCCCGGGACAGGTTAGCGAGACCCAGTACTTC
TRBJ1-5,TRBD1,TRBV30,NA,CAWAGTGGNQPQHF,TGTGCCTGGGCAGGGACAGGGGGCAATCAGCCCCAGCATTTT
TRBJ2-7,NA,TRBV2,NA,CASSEGPFGRLYEQYF,TGTGCCAGCAGTGAAGGTCCCTTCGGCAGACTCTACGAGCAGTACTTC
TRBJ2-1,NA,TRBV9,NA,CASSVALMGDNEQFF,TGTGCCAGCAGCGTAGCTCTAATGGGCGACAATGAGCAGTTCTTC
TRBJ1-4,TRBD1,TRBV7-2,NA,CASSWRDRPNEKLFF,TGTGCCAGCAGCTGGAGGGACAGACCTAATGAAAAACTGTTTTTT
TRBJ1-2,NA,TRBV12-3/TRBV12-4,NA,CASSHGGYGYTF,TGTGCCAGCAGTCACGGGGGGTATGGCTACACCTTC
TRBJ1-2,TRBD1,TRBV29-1,once,CSVADRHYGYTF,TGCAGCGTGGCGGACAGGCACTATGGCTACACCTTC
TRBJ2-4,TRBD2,TRBV9,once,CASSVGLAENIQYF,TGTGCCAGCAGCGTAGGACTAGCGGAAAACATTCAGTACTTC
TRBJ2-7,NA,TRBV19,NA,CASSISGGAGSEQYF,TGTGCCAGTAGTATCTCGGGGGGCGCCGGGTCTGAGCAGTACTTC
TRBJ2-2,TRBD1,TRBV6-5,NA,CASRADRGLVGELFF,TGTGCCAGCAGAGCGGACAGGGGGCTGGTCGGGGAGCTGTTTTTT
TRBJ1-2,NA,TRBV4-3,NA,CASSQEQDIYGYTF,TGCGCCAGCAGCCAAGAACAGGACATCTATGGCTACACCTTC
TRBJ2-1,TRBD2,TRBV11-2,NA,CASTLAGWSYNEQFF,TGTGCCAGCACACTAGCGGGGTGGTCGTACAATGAGCAGTTCTTC
TRBJ2-1,NA,TRBV3-1/TRBV3-2,few,CASASVALNEQFF,TGTGCCAGCGCGTCGGTAGCCCTCAATGAGCAGTTCTTC